This TCR beta chain was observed in a study of cytomegalovirus exposure and HLA in healthy donors. The study's findings and limits: It was likely that a cluster of highly shared sequence variants was a sequencing artifact. Specificity of a few CMV-associated chains for CMV antigens was verified in vitro.

Germline V gene lookup returns CDR1 SQVTM and CDR2 ANQGSEA. Losses at the gene ends were 8 bases for V and 3 bases for J; bases not matched to a gene: 6. The CDR3 extends over 13 amino acids. The primer mix had 60 Vbeta and 13 Jbeta primers. Original processing notes: Unique TCR beta chains totaled some 80 million in a later count, with around 10 million of them shared. TCRdb keeps only in-frame clones here, not all; method: immunoSEQ multiplex PCR. D and trimming come from the DNA, and the V and J calls and clone size come from that table. The sample has roughly 120,000 clones. Concerning this clone itself: Its target is unknown.

The gene calls are TRBV29-1 and TRBJ1-1, with 10 nucleotides matching TRBD1. The receptor comes from a man aged 25 to 40 in good health and CMV-seronegative. Material: PBMCs. The CDR3 is CSLRTGGDTEAFF. CDR3 in DNA: TGCAGCTTACGGACAGGGGGAGACACTGAAGCTTTCTTT.